Sequencing of this TCR beta chain was carried out in a study of shared clonotypes between healthy human individuals. Whole-study findings and limits: Only a few donors were included, so the genetic and exposure-history diversity represented was limited.

The input for sorted-subset replicate PCRs was around 0.2 ug DNA, 25,000 to 35,000 T cell genomes. Study processing details: Filtering differed since immunoSEQ provided only junctions, with no quality scores. Method: immunoSEQ multiplex PCR; TCRdb's copy keeps in-frame clones and lacks some. The V and J calls and clone size were taken over from that table, and D and trimming were inferred from the DNA. The sample shows about 2.2 million clones, approximately 92% of them seen only once. Naivety among CD8 cells was defined by CD45RO negativity and positive CCR7 selection, thereby excluding terminally differentiated effector memory CD45RA+ cells. About this clone itself: What it binds is not known.

The sequenced sample consisted of naive CD8+ T cells from PBMCs. This receptor was taken from a man younger than 35 in good health. Some clones in this sample may be carry-over from other donors' samples.

CDR3 nucleotide sequence: TGTGCCAGCAGCGGAAGGACAGGAATTCAAGAGACCCAGTACTTC. Translated, it gives CASSGRTGIQETQYF. The chain carries TRBV9 and TRBJ2-5, with TRBD1 identical over 7 bases. J lost 2 bases, V lost 3 bases, and 7 bases had no gene match. This CDR3 spans 15 amino acids. Germline V gene sequence: CDR1 SGDLS, CDR2 YYNGEE. The whole variable domain, remainder taken from reference TRBV9 and TRBJ2-5, is DSGVTQTPKHLITATGQRVTLRCSPRSGDLSVYWYQQSLDQGLQFLIQYYNGEERAKGNILERFSAQQFPDLHSELNLSSLELGDSALYFCASSGRTGIQETQYFGPGTRLLVL.